The 17 T cell receptor beta chains given below trace back to one sample, sequenced in a study of blood T cell repertoires in COVID-19. Sequencing was performed with immunoSEQ multiplex PCR; in TCRdb, only in-frame clones are kept and a portion is missing. The sample includes tens of thousands of clones, under 80% seen only once; the top ten take approximately 4.9%. What was sequenced was peripheral blood. The receptors derive from a human donor in a cohort sampled during active COVID-19.

The chain has TRBV19 and TRBJ1-1; D ambiguous. Trimming stripped 3 bases from V and 3 bases from J, with 8 bases between. Germline V gives CDR1 LNHDA, CDR2 SQIVND (reference sequence). CDR3 length equals 13 residues. The CDR3 DNA follows: TGTGCCAGTAGTATCGGGTACTACACTGAAGCTTTCTTT. Its translation: CASSIGYYTEAFF.

This chain connects TRBV2 to TRBJ1-2, with D possibly TRBD1 on 5 matching bases. Germline V CDR1 and CDR2: SNHLY, FYNNEI. The CDR3 covers 16 residues. V dropped 0 bases and J dropped 2 bases, with 13 bases sitting between them. The CDR3 DNA sequence: TGTGCCAGCAGTGAAGCGAGCGGGGGGTTAAACTATGGCTACACCTTC. Residues: CASSEASGGLNYGYTF.

The rearrangement uses TRBV1 and TRBJ1-1; the table's D call TRBD1 went unverified against the DNA. TRBV1 is listed as a pseudogene. This CDR3 has 17 residues. In DNA, the CDR3 is TGCACCAGCAGCCAAGGAAGAAGGGGGCAGGTGGACACTGAAGCTTTCTTT. This translates into CTSSQGRRGQVDTEAFF.

J is TRBJ1-1 and V is TRBV18, with D possibly matching TRBD1 (6 bases). The CDR3 loop spans 12 amino acids. Trimming left V 4 bases short and J 8 bases short, with 11 bases between. The V gene's germline CDR1 is KGHSH and CDR2 LQKENI. CDR3 coding DNA: TGTGCCAGCTCACAAAACAGGGTGGAAGCTTTCTTT. This translates into CASSQNRVEAFF.

The V gene is TRBV14, the J gene TRBJ2-7; 10 bases fit TRBD1. Looked up from germline, CDR1 is SGHDN and CDR2 is FVKESK. The CDR3 has 14 amino acids. V lost 6 bases, J lost 2 bases, and 4 bases stayed unmatched. Here the CDR3 reads CASRSGTGAYEQYF. The CDR3 DNA follows: TGTGCCAGCAGGTCCGGGACAGGGGCCTACGAGCAGTACTTC.

The sample holds a few counts of this clone. This chain connects TRBV20-1 to TRBJ1-1; D is possibly TRBD1 (5 bases). Germline V lookup: CDR1 DFQATT, CDR2 SNEGSKA (reference sequence). Trimming took 5 bases from V and 8 from J, leaving 9 bases between them. This CDR3 has 10 residues. The DNA of the CDR3 is TGCAGTGCTTCTTGGACAGAAGCTTTCTTT. It specifies CSASWTEAFF.

The chain combines TRBV5-1 with TRBJ2-1; no definite D call. There are 15 residues in the CDR3. CDR1 is SGHRS and CDR2 is YFSETQ in the germline V gene. The V gene lost 4 bases and the J gene lost 0 bases, with 11 bases spanning the gap. In nucleotides, the CDR3 is TGCGCCAGCAGCACCCGACAAAGCTCCTACAATGAGCAGTTCTTC. Translation: CASSTRQSSYNEQFF.

The rearrangement uses TRBV19 and TRBJ1-1, with D maybe TRBD1 (6 bases). The V and J ends lost 5 bases and 4 bases respectively, with 17 bases between them. The CDR3 covers 15 residues. The germline gives CDR1 LNHDA, CDR2 SQIVND (reference sequence). The CDR3 DNA reads as TGTGCCAGTAGTTCGATTGGGGGAGGGGGCACTGAAGCTTTCTTT. The encoded protein is CASSSIGGGGTEAFF.

The chain combines TRBV9 with TRBJ1-3; 8 nucleotides line up with TRBD1. V was pared by 3 bases and J by 0 bases, with 14 bases of the junction left unmatched. The CDR3 is 19 amino acids. CDR1 is SGDLS and CDR2 is YYNGEE in the germline V gene. In DNA, the CDR3 is TGTGCCAGCAGCGAGGGGGACAGGCTAAGGTATCACTCTGGAAACACCATATATTTT. Translated: CASSEGDRLRYHSGNTIYF.

The chain uses TRBV11-2 and TRBJ2-2; D is unclear. Germline CDR1 SGHAT, CDR2 FQNNGV. V gave up 1 base and J gave up 3 bases, with 6 bases separating them. The CDR3 contains 14 residues. The CDR3 nucleotides are TGTGCCAGCAGCTTAGGACTCCACACCGGGGAGCTGTTTTTT. Translated, it gives CASSLGLHTGELFF. The full variable domain, with the rest looked up from reference TRBV11-2 and TRBJ2-2, is EAGVAQSPRYKIIEKRQSVAFWCNPISGHATLYWYQQILGQGPKLLIQFQNNGVVDDSQLPKDRFSAERLKGVDSTLKIQPAKLEDSAVYLCASSLGLHTGELFFGEGSRLTVL.

This clone appeared a single time. The chain has TRBV28 and TRBJ1-1, with D perhaps matching TRBD1 (6 bases). Germline assignment: CDR1 MDHEN and CDR2 SYDVKM. The CDR3 contains 15 residues. V lost 6 bases and J 1 base, leaving 15 bases between the germline ends. In DNA form, the CDR3 reads TGTGCCAGCAGACCCCCGGGACAAAAGAACACTGAAGCTTTCTTT. Translation: CASRPPGQKNTEAFF.

Only one count was recorded for this clone. This rearrangement joins TRBV28 to TRBJ2-1, with 12 nucleotides matching TRBD1. Unmatched junction bases numbered 4, after V lost 2 bases and J lost 8 bases. The CDR3 covers 15 residues. CDR1 MDHEN and CDR2 SYDVKM come from the germline V gene. The CDR3 spells CASSLPGTGGYEQFF. The CDR3 nucleotides are TGTGCCAGCAGTTTACCCGGGACAGGGGGCTATGAGCAGTTCTTC.

The J gene is TRBJ1-2, the V gene TRBV27, with TRBD1 matching over 9 bases. The V gene end was trimmed by 9 bases and the J gene end by 4 bases; junction bases not matched to a gene: 3. Germline CDR1 is MNHEY and CDR2 is SMNVEV (reference sequence). The CDR3 totals 12 residues. In DNA form, the CDR3 reads TGTGCCAGTGGGACAGGGTCCTATGGCTACACCTTC. This translates into CASGTGSYGYTF.

This chain uses TRBV7-3 with TRBJ1-5; 8 positions match TRBD1. The CDR3 loop spans 15 amino acids. CDR1 and CDR2 from the germline V gene are SGHTA and FQGTGA. V lost 6 bases and J lost 6; bases outside the gene matches: 10. The CDR3 coding sequence is TGTGCCAGCAGTTGTCCAGACAGGGGAAGTCAGCCCCAGCATTTT. Its translation: CASSCPDRGSQPQHF.

This clone was seen a few times. This chain connects TRBV5-4 to TRBJ2-7; D might be TRBD2 (5 bases). Germline V gene data show CDR1 as SGHNT and CDR2 as YYREEE (reference sequence). CDR3 length equals 12 residues. V dropped 4 bases and J dropped 4 bases, with 9 bases sitting between them. In DNA, the CDR3 is TGTGCCAGCAGCACCTCGGGGTACGAGCAGTACTTC. Translation: CASSTSGYEQYF. Drawing the rest from reference TRBV5-4 and TRBJ2-7, the complete variable domain is ETGVTQSPTHLIKTRGQQVTLRCSSQSGHNTVSWYQQALGQGPQFIFQYYREEENGRGNFPPRFSGLQFPNYSSELNVNALELDDSALYLCASSTSGYEQYFGPGTRLTVT.

This clone has a handful of counts. This chain joins TRBV2 and TRBJ2-7; D uncertain. Trimming took off 7 bases at V and 5 bases at J, with 15 bases between the two ends. This CDR3 is 13 amino acids long. CDR1 and CDR2 from the germline V gene are SNHLY and FYNNEI. The CDR3 DNA follows: TGTGCCAGCAACCCGAACCTGAGAAACGAGCAGTACTTC. This encodes CASNPNLRNEQYF. Together with reference TRBV2 and TRBJ2-7, the CDR3 gives the full variable domain: EPEVTQTPSHQVTQMGQEVILRCVPISNHLYFYWYRQILGQKVEFLVSFYNNEISEKSEIFDDQFSVERPDGSNFTLKIRSTKLEDSAMYFCASNPNLRNEQYFGPGTRLTVT.

The chain couples TRBV7-6 to TRBJ1-1; tentative D call: TRBD1 (6 bases). This CDR3 is 14 amino acids long. V lost 4 bases, J lost 4 bases, and 13 bases lay in between. Germline CDR1 reads SGHVS; CDR2 reads FNYEAQ. The CDR3 DNA sequence: TGTGCCAGCAGCTCACAGGGAGTTGGCACTGAAGCTTTCTTT. It encodes CASSSQGVGTEAFF. The full variable domain, in which reference TRBV7-6 and TRBJ1-1 provide the parts outside the CDR3, is GAGVSQSPRYKVTKRGQDVALRCDPISGHVSLYWYRQALGQGPEFLTYFNYEAQQDKSGLPNDRFSAERPEGSISTLTIQRTEQRDSAMYRCASSSQGVGTEAFFGQGTRLTVV.